A single sample is the source of the 13 T cell receptor beta chains below, sequenced in a study of blood T cells in healthy people across ages. Primers used in a second PCR of about 7 to 12 cycles were a sample-barcoded 5' primer and a J-beta primer mix. TCRdb reanalysed the 5' RACE reads using MiXCR and keeps one entry per CDR3 protein. This table has roughly 1.5 million distinct CDR3 sequences, 35% to 45% appearing once. Sequencing was performed on blood. The receptors come from a woman younger than 30 in good health.

Only one count was recorded for this clonotype. The V call is TRBV20-1, the J call TRBJ2-3; 8 bases are shared with TRBD2. Per the germline V gene, CDR1 is DFQATT and CDR2 is SNEGSKA (reference sequence). V lost 6 bases, J lost 4 bases, and 15 bases stayed unmatched. The CDR3 has 16 amino acids. CDR3 sequence reads: CSAPLYGGRSADTQYF. Here the CDR3 DNA reads TGCAGTGCACCACTATATGGCGGGAGGTCAGCAGATACGCAGTATTTT.

This chain uses TRBV29-1 with TRBJ2-1, with 9 bases matching TRBD2. V gave up 4 bases and J gave up 9 bases; unmatched junction bases: 10. Germline values: CDR1 SQVTM, CDR2 ANQGSEA. The CDR3 extends over 14 amino acids. This chain's CDR3 is CSVVGMRGGAEQFF. For the CDR3, the DNA is TGCAGCGTTGTTGGGATGCGGGGGGGCGCTGAGCAGTTCTTC.

The chain links TRBV7-9 to TRBJ2-7; 8 bases agree with TRBD2. The end of the DNA is better explained by TRBJ2-5, so the J call may be wrong. The CDR3 spans 14 residues. Germline CDR1 SEHNR, CDR2 FQNEAQ (reference sequence). CDR3 sequence: CASRPVGLGETQYF. In DNA, the CDR3 is TGTGCCAGCAGGCCGGTGGGACTAGGGGAGACCCAGTACTTC.

V gene TRBV6-2 or TRBV6-3 combines with J gene TRBJ1-5, with TRBD1 matching over 7 bases. Germline lookup yields CDR1 MNHEY and CDR2 SVGEGT. The J segment lost 4 bases and the V segment lost 6 bases, leaving 12 bases of the junction unmatched. This CDR3 is 16 amino acids long. CDR3 protein: CASSRPLGQNNQPQHF. CDR3 sequence (DNA): TGTGCCAGCAGCCGTCCTCTGGGACAGAATAATCAGCCCCAGCATTTT.

The chain carries TRBV20-1 and TRBJ2-6; no clear D gene. V lost 6 bases and J lost 2, with 14 bases in between. Germline V gene sequence: CDR1 DFQATT, CDR2 SNEGSKA (reference sequence). This CDR3 is built from 15 residues. The DNA for the CDR3 is TGCAGTGCGGGCCTGGATGGCACTGGGGCCAACGTCCTGACTTTC. Its protein product is CSAGLDGTGANVLTF.

The chain has TRBV9 and TRBJ2-3, with 7 bases matching TRBD1. The germline V gene has CDR1 SGDLS and CDR2 YYNGEE. The CDR3 loop spans 16 amino acids. With V trimmed by 0 bases and J by 2 bases, 6 bases remained unmatched. The DNA of the CDR3 is TGTGCCAGCAGCGTAGGCGAGGGGGCTATCACAGATACGCAGTATTTT. Translating gives CASSVGEGAITDTQYF.

The rearrangement links TRBV20-1 to TRBJ2-3; D perhaps matches TRBD2 (5 bases). Germline V CDR1 and CDR2: DFQATT, SNEGSKA (reference sequence). The CDR3 loop spans 15 amino acids. The V and J ends lost 5 bases and 2 bases respectively, with 17 bases between them. CDR3 bases: TGCAGTGCTGCGGAGGTCAAGGGAGCCACAGATACGCAGTATTTT. It specifies CSAAEVKGATDTQYF.

This clonotype was detected ten times or more. The rearrangement links TRBV6-6 to TRBJ1-2; the D gene is possibly TRBD1 (6 bases). Deletions cut 4 bases from V and 1 base from J, with 16 bases between. CDR3 length: 16 amino acids. Germline CDR1 is MNHNY and CDR2 is SVGAGI (reference sequence). The CDR3 DNA is TGTGCCAGCAGTTCCCCTCCAACAGGGTTTAACTATGGCTACACCTTC. It codes for CASSSPPTGFNYGYTF.

The chain recombines TRBV29-1 with TRBJ2-4; D is undetermined. With 6 bases removed from V and 14 bases from J, the gap between germline ends came to 23 bases. The CDR3 spans 13 residues. Per the germline V gene, CDR1 is SQVTM and CDR2 is ANQGSEA. The CDR3 nucleotides are TGCAGCGTAGTCCTGCTGGGAACCTACGAGAAGTACTTC. Translated, it gives CSVVLLGTYEKYF.

The chain recombines TRBV29-1 with TRBJ2-7; TRBD2 might be the D (6 bases). Trimming stripped 7 bases from V and 0 bases from J, with 13 bases between. CDR3 length: 13 amino acids. Germline V gene lookup returns CDR1 SQVTM and CDR2 ANQGSEA. The CDR3 DNA reads TGCAGCGCCCTTGCGGGACCCTCCTACGAGCAGTACTTC. Its protein is CSALAGPSYEQYF.

The chain couples TRBV7-2 to TRBJ2-3; D possibly corresponds to TRBD1 (6 bases). Germline CDR1 and CDR2: SGHTA and FQGNSA. With 0 bases removed from V and 4 bases from J, the gap between germline ends came to 17 bases. The CDR3 covers 17 residues. The CDR3 sequence: CASSLAGTFRTADTQYF. Written as DNA, the CDR3 is TGTGCCAGCAGCTTAGCCGGGACATTCCGTACCGCAGATACGCAGTATTTT. Combining the CDR3 with reference TRBV7-2 and TRBJ2-3 gives the whole variable domain GAGVSQSPSNKVTEKGKDVELRCDPISGHTALYWYRQSLGQGLEFLIYFQGNSAPDKSGLPSDRFSAERTGGSVSTLTIQRTQQEDSAVYLCASSLAGTFRTADTQYFGPGTRLTVL.

A single count supports this clonotype. Possible read error: a much larger clone is one base away. The chain has TRBV4-3 and TRBJ2-7, with TRBD2 matching over 7 bases. Per the germline V gene, CDR1 is LGHNA and CDR2 is YSLEER. This CDR3 spans 16 amino acids. The CDR3: CAGSQDASGVAYEQYF. The DNA for the CDR3 is TGCGCCGGCAGCCAAGATGCGAGCGGGGTAGCCTACGAGCAGTACTTC.

The chain couples TRBV3-1 to TRBJ2-7; 7 nucleotides align to TRBD2. V shed 3 bases, J shed 9 bases, and the junction held 8 bases outside the gene matches. Per the germline V gene, CDR1 is LGHDT and CDR2 is YNNKEL (reference sequence). There are 13 residues in the CDR3. CDR3 loop: CASSHDREARQYF. In nucleotides, the CDR3 is TGTGCCAGCAGCCATGACCGGGAGGCTAGGCAGTACTTC.